One sample yielded the 20 T cell receptor beta chains listed below, sequenced in a study of cytomegalovirus exposure and HLA in healthy donors. Primers: 60 Vbeta forward and 13 Jbeta reverse. TCRdb keeps only in-frame clones here, not all; method: immunoSEQ multiplex PCR. The table includes approximately 96,000 clones, approximately 79% detected once. Sequenced input: PBMCs. Receptors originate from a male donor in good health and CMV-seronegative.

This clone came up once. The genes are TRBV7-2 and TRBJ1-2, with D possibly matching TRBD1 (5 bases). CDR1 and CDR2 from the germline V gene are SGHTA and FQGNSA. The CDR3 sequence is 14 residues long. V lost 5 bases to trimming and J lost 4 bases, with 14 bases between them. CDR3 sequence (DNA): TGTGCCAGCAGCCAAAACGGGGGATCCTATGGCTACACCTTC. Translating it yields CASSQNGGSYGYTF.

The chain joins TRBV5-1 to TRBJ2-5; D is unclear. Trimming removed 5 bases from V and 4 bases from J, with 12 bases in between. CDR3 length equals 13 residues. The germline CDR1 and CDR2 sequences are SGHRS and YFSETQ. The CDR3 DNA is TGCGCCAGCAGGGCAGACATTATAGAGACCCAGTACTTC. Protein product: CASRADIIETQYF.

This clone has only one observation. This chain links TRBV19 with TRBJ2-1; 7 positions agree with TRBD2. V shed 7 bases and J 3 bases; nucleotides not matched to a gene: 3. The CDR3 loop spans 13 amino acids. The germline V gene has CDR1 LNHDA and CDR2 SQIVND (reference sequence). CDR3 DNA sequence: TGTGCCAGTACTCTAGCGGACTACAATGAGCAGTTCTTC. Protein product: CASTLADYNEQFF.

The chain is built from TRBV5-4 and TRBJ1-1; TRBD1 might be the D (5 bases). CDR1 is SGHNT, CDR2 YYREEE, per germline (reference sequence). This CDR3 spans 16 amino acids. Deletions cut 4 bases from V and 1 base from J, with 17 bases between. The DNA of the CDR3 is TGTGCCAGCAGCCTTACCTACCGGGGGTCGAACACTGAAGCTTTCTTT. Encoded protein: CASSLTYRGSNTEAFF.

The chain's CDR3 is CATSRDYSVAASSYEQYF. CDR3 nucleotides: TGTGCCACCAGCAGAGATTATAGTGTAGCGGCAAGCTCCTACGAGCAGTACTTC. This sequence joins TRBV15 and TRBJ2-7; possibly TRBD2 for D (6 bases). Per the germline V gene, CDR1 is LNHNV and CDR2 is YYDKDF (reference sequence). V gave up 0 bases and J gave up 0 bases, with 18 bases separating them. The CDR3 runs to 18 residues.

The V gene is TRBV5-6, the J gene TRBJ1-4, with 7 bases that match TRBD1. The CDR3 covers 16 residues. V lost 4 bases, J lost 6 bases, and 12 bases stayed unmatched. Looked up from germline, CDR1 is SGHDT and CDR2 is YYEEEE. The CDR3 nucleotides read TGTGCCAGCAGCAGGGGACAGTTTAATCCTGATGAAAAACTGTTTTTT. This codes for CASSRGQFNPDEKLFF.

This rearrangement joins TRBV7-2 to TRBJ2-1; 10 bases line up with TRBD2. The CDR3 runs 15 residues. The ends lost 1 base at V and 9 bases at J; junction bases unmatched: 6. CDR1 is SGHTA, CDR2 FQGNSA, per germline. As DNA, the CDR3 is TGTGCCAGCAGCTTAGGTGCTAGCGGGAGTGGTGAGCAGTTCTTC. It specifies CASSLGASGSGEQFF.

The V and J genes are TRBV7-9 and TRBJ2-7, with 8 positions matching TRBD2. The J segment lost 1 base and the V segment lost 5 bases, leaving 7 bases of the junction unmatched. CDR3 size: 15 residues. Germline V gene lookup returns CDR1 SEHNR and CDR2 FQNEAQ (reference sequence). CDR3 DNA: TGTGCCAGCAGCCCTAGCGGGCGACGTTCCTACGAGCAGTACTTC. Its translation: CASSPSGRRSYEQYF.

The chain combines TRBV2 with TRBJ1-2; D unclear. The CDR3 loop spans 13 amino acids. The germline gives CDR1 SNHLY, CDR2 FYNNEI. V was pared by 2 bases and J by 8 bases, with 12 bases between. The CDR3 loop is CASSELTVEGYTF. The CDR3 DNA is TGTGCCAGCAGTGAACTAACAGTGGAAGGCTACACCTTC.

This clone was picked up a small number of times. The J gene is TRBJ2-7, the V gene TRBV7-8, with 7 bases fitting TRBD1. Germline CDR1 is SGHVS and CDR2 is FQNEAQ. The CDR3 contains 16 residues. After removal of 0 bases from V and 0 bases from J, the junction contained 5 bases not matched to a gene. Written as DNA, the CDR3 is TGTGCCAGCAGCTTAGCGGGGACAGAGTTCTCCTACGAGCAGTACTTC. Protein product: CASSLAGTEFSYEQYF.

The rearrangement links TRBV9 to TRBJ2-3, with D maybe TRBD2 (6 bases). Germline V gene sequence: CDR1 SGDLS, CDR2 YYNGEE. The CDR3 spans 18 residues. Trimming cost V 0 bases and J 7 bases, with 24 bases left between them. The CDR3 DNA reads TGTGCCAGCAGCGTAGACCCCTCCCCGGGAGACCTCGTGAATACGCAGTATTTT. Translation gives CASSVDPSPGDLVNTQYF.

This sequence joins TRBV4-1 and TRBJ1-2; D is perhaps TRBD1 (6 bases). V lost 4 bases and J 3 bases, leaving 15 bases between the germline ends. The germline gives CDR1 MGHRA, CDR2 YSYEKL. The CDR3 extends over 15 amino acids. In DNA, the CDR3 is TGCGCCAGCAGCCCGGAAACAGGGAAGGACTATGGCTACACCTTC. This encodes CASSPETGKDYGYTF.

The table lists this clone with a few counts. The rearrangement links TRBV11-2 to TRBJ2-7; 9 bases map to TRBD2. J was trimmed by 5 bases and V by 11 bases; bases with no gene match: 7. The CDR3 contains 12 residues. Per the germline V gene, CDR1 is SGHAT and CDR2 is FQNNGV. This CDR3 reads CASSGKINEQYF. The CDR3 DNA reads TGTGCCTCTAGCGGGAAAATAAACGAGCAGTACTTC. Based on the CDR3 plus reference TRBV11-2 and TRBJ2-7, the full variable domain is EAGVAQSPRYKIIEKRQSVAFWCNPISGHATLYWYQQILGQGPKLLIQFQNNGVVDDSQLPKDRFSAERLKGVDSTLKIQPAKLEDSAVYLCASSGKINEQYFGPGTRLTVT.

J is TRBJ2-5 and V is TRBV19, with a tentative D call TRBD2 (7 bases). Germline-derived CDR1 and CDR2 are LNHDA and SQIVND (reference sequence). The CDR3 runs to 13 residues. V was clipped by 10 bases and J by 4 bases, with 16 bases between them. The CDR3 region is CATAKGGLETQYF. CDR3 nucleotides: TGTGCCACCGCTAAGGGGGGGCTAGAGACCCAGTACTTC.

This clone was recorded only once. The chain employs TRBV7-8 and TRBJ2-5; D not certain. The CDR3 consists of 12 residues. The germline gives CDR1 SGHVS, CDR2 FQNEAQ. Between the trimmed V and J ends, which lost 1 base and 4 bases, there was a span of 4 bases. The CDR3: CASSLGRETQYF. CDR3 nucleotides: TGTGCCAGCAGCTTAGGTCGAGAGACCCAGTACTTC.

The V gene is TRBV4-2, the J gene TRBJ1-2, with 7 bases fitting TRBD1. CDR3 length equals 16 residues. CDR1 and CDR2 from the germline V gene are LGHNA and YNFKEQ. The V and J ends lost 0 bases and 4 bases, in that order; junction bases with no gene match: 8. The DNA for the CDR3 is TGTGCCAGCAGCCAAGAACCGACAGGGTCCCTCTATGGCTACACCTTC. Its translation is CASSQEPTGSLYGYTF.

This chain uses TRBV5-4 with TRBJ1-1, with TRBD1 matching 7 bases. The CDR3 totals 14 residues. V lost 4 bases to trimming and J lost 3 bases; unmatched junction nucleotides: 6. The germline CDR1 and CDR2 sequences are SGHNT and YYREEE (reference sequence). CDR3 protein: CASSQQGVDTEAFF. CDR3 bases: TGTGCCAGCAGCCAGCAGGGGGTAGACACTGAAGCTTTCTTT. Looking up the rest from reference TRBV5-4 and TRBJ1-1 gives the full variable domain: ETGVTQSPTHLIKTRGQQVTLRCSSQSGHNTVSWYQQALGQGPQFIFQYYREEENGRGNFPPRFSGLQFPNYSSELNVNALELDDSALYLCASSQQGVDTEAFFGQGTRLTVV.

V and J are TRBV5-4 and TRBJ1-1, with no clear D. From germline, CDR1 is SGHNT and CDR2 YYREEE (reference sequence). V dropped 0 bases and J dropped 4 bases, with 10 bases sitting between them. The CDR3 extends over 14 amino acids. CDR3 sequence reads: CASSLGGFVTEAFF. In DNA, the CDR3 is TGTGCCAGCAGCTTGGGCGGGTTTGTCACTGAAGCTTTCTTT.

The chain joins TRBV6-5 to TRBJ2-2; 8 bases match TRBD1. This CDR3 contains 13 residues. CDR1 is MNHEY, CDR2 SVGAGI, per germline. V gave up 5 bases and J gave up 4 bases; unmatched junction bases: 0. The CDR3 nucleotides read TGTGCCAGCAGTACAGGGGGCACCGGGGAGCTGTTTTTT. Amino acids: CASSTGGTGELFF.

The V gene is TRBV7-8, the J gene TRBJ1-2, with 10 bases that match TRBD1. There are 18 residues in the CDR3. The germline CDR1 and CDR2 sequences are SGHVS and FQNEAQ. The J segment lost 6 bases and the V segment lost 5 bases, leaving 18 bases of the junction unmatched. The DNA for the CDR3 is TGTGCCAGCAGCCGGGGGGCGGGACAGGGGTTTATTAAGGATGGCTACACCTTC. It encodes CASSRGAGQGFIKDGYTF.